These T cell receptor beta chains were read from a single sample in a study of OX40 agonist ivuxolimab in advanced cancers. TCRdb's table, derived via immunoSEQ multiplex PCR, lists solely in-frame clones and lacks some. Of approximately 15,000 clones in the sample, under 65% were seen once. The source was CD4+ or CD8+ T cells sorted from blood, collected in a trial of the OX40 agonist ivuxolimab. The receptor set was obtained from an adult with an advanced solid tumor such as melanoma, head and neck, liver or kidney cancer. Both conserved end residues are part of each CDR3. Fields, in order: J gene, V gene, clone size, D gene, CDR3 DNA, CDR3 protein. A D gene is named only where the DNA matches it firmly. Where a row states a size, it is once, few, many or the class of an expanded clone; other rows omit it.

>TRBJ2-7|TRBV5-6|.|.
TGTGCCAGCAGCTTGGCTAGTAACTACGAGCAGTACTTC
CASSLASNYEQYF
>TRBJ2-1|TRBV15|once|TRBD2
TGTGCCACCAGCAGAGATCGCAGCGGGGGGAGCAATGAGCAGTTCTTC
CATSRDRSGGSNEQFF
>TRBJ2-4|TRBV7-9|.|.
TGTGCCAGCAGCGTCCCGTCTGGAATCATCAAAAACATTCAGTACTTC
CASSVPSGIIKNIQYF
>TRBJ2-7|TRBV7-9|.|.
TGTGCCAGCAGCTTAGCGTTCGGAATAACGGGGGAGCAGTACTTC
CASSLAFGITGEQYF
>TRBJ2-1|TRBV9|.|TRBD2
TGTGCCAGCAGCGTAGGAGCGGGGGACTCCTACAATGAGCAGTTCTTC
CASSVGAGDSYNEQFF
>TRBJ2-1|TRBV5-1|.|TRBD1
TGCGCCAGCAGCCAACTAAGGGACAGGGGGACCTACAATGAGCAGTTCTTC
CASSQLRDRGTYNEQFF
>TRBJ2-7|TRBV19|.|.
TGTGCCAGTAGTTACAGGTTAACCTACGAGCAGTACTTC
CASSYRLTYEQYF
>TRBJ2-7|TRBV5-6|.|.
TGTGCCAGCAGCCGATTAGGGCGAGGGTCTAGCGACGAGCAGTACTTC
CASSRLGRGSSDEQYF
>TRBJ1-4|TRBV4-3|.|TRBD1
TGCGCCAGCAGCCAAGTAGGGACAGGGGGTAGGACTAATGAAAAACTGTTTTTT
CASSQVGTGGRTNEKLFF
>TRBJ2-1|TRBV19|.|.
TGTGCCAGTAGTTGGGGACTCCACAATGAGCAGTTCTTC
CASSWGLHNEQFF
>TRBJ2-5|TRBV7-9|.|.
TGTGCCAGCAGCTTAGGGGTTCTGGGGGCGAGGACCCAGTACTTC
CASSLGVLGARTQYF
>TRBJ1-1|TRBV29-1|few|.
TGCAGCGTTGTGCTGGGCTCAAACACTGAAGCTTTCTTT
CSVVLGSNTEAFF
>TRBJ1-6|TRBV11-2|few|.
TGTGCCAGCAGCTTATTTTCCCCTGAGGGGTCATATAATTCACCCCTCCACTTT
CASSLFSPEGSYNSPLHF
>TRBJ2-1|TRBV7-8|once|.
TGTGCCAGCACGATCCTACGGGTAGAGAGCTCCTACAATGAGCAGTTCTTC
CASTILRVESSYNEQFF
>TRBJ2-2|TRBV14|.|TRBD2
TGTGCCAGCAGCCCTTTGGGAGGGCCGAACACCGGGGAGCTGTTTTTT
CASSPLGGPNTGELFF
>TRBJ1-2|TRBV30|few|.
TGTGCCTGGCTGCGGGACACAGGGGGCTACACCTTC
CAWLRDTGGYTF
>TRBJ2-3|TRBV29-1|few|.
TGCAGCGTAGCCCCAGCTAGCACAGATACGCAGTATTTT
CSVAPASTDTQYF
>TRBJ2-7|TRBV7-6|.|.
TGTGCCAGCAGCTTAGACAGGATCGAGCAGTACTTC
CASSLDRIEQYF
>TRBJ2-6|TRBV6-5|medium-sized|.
TGTGCCAGCGGGTCTGGGGCCAACGTCCTGACTTTC
CASGSGANVLTF
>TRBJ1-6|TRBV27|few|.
TGTGCCAGCAGTAGTCAGGTCCTTGGACCCCTCCACTTT
CASSSQVLGPLHF
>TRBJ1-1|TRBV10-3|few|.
TGTGCCATCAGTGAGGTCAGGGAATTGGACACTGAAGCTTTCTTT
CAISEVRELDTEAFF
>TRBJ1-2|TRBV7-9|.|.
TGTGCCAGCAGCTTAGGGCAGGGCAACTATGGCTACACCTTC
CASSLGQGNYGYTF
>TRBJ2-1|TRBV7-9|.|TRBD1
TGTGCCAGCAGCTTTGTGACAGGGAACAATGAGCAGTTCTTC
CASSFVTGNNEQFF
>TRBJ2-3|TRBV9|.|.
TGTGCCAGCAGCGTAGAGGGCACCACAGATACGCAGTATTTT
CASSVEGTTDTQYF
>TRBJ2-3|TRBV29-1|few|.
TGCAGCGTCGAGGGTCGCGGGGCCCTCACAGATACGCAGTATTTT
CSVEGRGALTDTQYF
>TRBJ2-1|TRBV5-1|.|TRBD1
TGCGCCAGCAGCAGCTACCTTTTGGACAGGGGGAGTGAGCAGTTCTTC
CASSSYLLDRGSEQFF
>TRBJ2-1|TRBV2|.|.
TGTGCCAGCAGGGGGCCTCCTTACTACAATGAGCAGTTCTTC
CASRGPPYYNEQFF
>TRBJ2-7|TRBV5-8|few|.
TGTGCCAGCAGCTTAGCATCCTACGAGCAGTACTTC
CASSLASYEQYF
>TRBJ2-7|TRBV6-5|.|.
TGTGCCAGCAGTTTAGCAGGGCTGGCGGAGCAGTACTTC
CASSLAGLAEQYF